These 3 T cell receptor beta chains came from one sample sequenced in a study of technical replicates of blood from a handful of donors. This table comes from immunoSEQ multiplex PCR, and its TCRdb copy is limited to in-frame clones, with some not included. There are roughly 76,000 clones in the sample; more than 85% occur only once, and approximately 0.4% lies in the top ten. The material sequenced was T cells isolated from PBMCs. The source is a human donor in good health. Some clones in this sample may be carry-over from other donors' samples.

The CDR3 sequence: CASSLRALAPNQPQHF. The CDR3 DNA reads as TGTGCCAGCAGTTTACGGGCCCTAGCCCCAAATCAGCCCCAGCATTTT. V usage is TRBV27 and J usage is TRBJ1-5; D not certain. The germline V gene encodes CDR1 MNHEY and CDR2 SMNVEV (reference sequence). CDR3 length: 16 amino acids. Trimming cost V 2 bases and J 4 bases, with 15 bases left between them.

This clone was counted a single time. The chain links TRBV11-3 to TRBJ1-2, with TRBD1 matching 7 bases. CDR1 is SGHNT, CDR2 YENEEA, per germline. Unmatched junction bases numbered 9, after V lost 4 bases and J lost 10 bases. This CDR3 has 13 amino acids. CDR3 protein: CASSSSDREDYTF. In DNA form, the CDR3 reads TGTGCCAGCAGCTCCTCCGACAGGGAAGACTACACCTTC.

This clone was seen just once. CDR3 in amino acids: CASSLVSSYNEQFF. The CDR3 nucleotides are TGTGCCAGCAGCTTAGTGTCTTCTTACAATGAGCAGTTCTTC. V and J are TRBV7-9 and TRBJ2-1; D gene unclear. Germline V CDR1 and CDR2: SEHNR, FQNEAQ (reference sequence). The germline V and J ends were trimmed by 1 base and 4 bases, with 8 bases remaining between them. This CDR3 region has 14 residues.